Below, 18 T cell receptor beta chains from the same sample are listed, as sequenced in a study of graft-versus-host responses after intestinal transplantation. Repertoires were generated with immunoSEQ multiplex PCR, while TCRdb's copy carries only in-frame clones and drops some. The table shows about 98,000 clones, with 80% to 85% occurring only once. No antigen has been identified for these receptors. The sequencing used unstimulated CD8+ T cells sorted from spleen or lymph node cells, collected before intestinal transplant. These receptors originate from a human donor who received an intestinal transplant.

This chain uses TRBV5-4 with TRBJ2-3, with TRBD2 identical over 7 bases. Germline V gives CDR1 SGHNT, CDR2 YYREEE (reference sequence). The V segment lost 4 bases and the J segment 4 bases; nucleotides outside the gene matches: 12. The CDR3 length is 16 residues. As DNA, the CDR3 is TGTGCCAGCAGCCCGGCTCGCGGGAGCGGGCCAGATACGCAGTATTTT. This gives the protein CASSPARGSGPDTQYF. The complete variable domain, with remaining parts taken from reference TRBV5-4 and TRBJ2-3, reads ETGVTQSPTHLIKTRGQQVTLRCSSQSGHNTVSWYQQALGQGPQFIFQYYREEENGRGNFPPRFSGLQFPNYSSELNVNALELDDSALYLCASSPARGSGPDTQYFGPGTRLTVL.

In its sample, this clone was seen once. This chain uses TRBV9 with TRBJ2-2; D unclear. Germline V lookup: CDR1 SGDLS, CDR2 YYNGEE. Trimming left V 4 bases short and J 1 base short, with 5 bases between. This CDR3 is built from 13 residues. The CDR3 sequence is CASSIWNTGELFF. CDR3 DNA: TGTGCCAGCAGCATTTGGAACACCGGGGAGCTGTTTTTT.

About this clone: Given a much more abundant clone one base away, this may be a read error. This rearrangement joins TRBV4-1 to TRBJ2-2; the D call may be TRBD1 or TRBD2 (6 bases each). The CDR3 length is 16 residues. Germline V gene sequence: CDR1 MGHRA, CDR2 YSYEKL. The DNA for the CDR3 is TGCGCCCGCAGCCTAAGGGTGGGGGGCGGAACCGGGGAGCTGTTTTTT. This sequence encodes CARSLRVGGGTGELFF.

In its sample, this clone was seen once. The rearrangement joins TRBV29-1 to TRBJ2-1; D not resolved. Per germline, CDR1 SQVTM and CDR2 ANQGSEA. This CDR3 spans 13 amino acids. V was trimmed by 5 bases and J by 1 base, leaving 9 bases between them. CDR3: CSVFGSSYNEQFF. In nucleotides, the CDR3 is TGCAGCGTTTTTGGATCTTCCTACAATGAGCAGTTCTTC.

The gene calls are TRBV25-1 and TRBJ1-1; D is unresolved. V lost 1 base, J lost 5 bases, and 23 bases lay in between. This CDR3 is built from 18 residues. Germline V lookup: CDR1 MGHDK, CDR2 SYGVNS. For the CDR3, the DNA is TGTGCCAGCAGTGAATCCCGAGGGATGGTGTTCGATCCGACTGAAGCTTTCTTT. Its translation: CASSESRGMVFDPTEAFF.

CDR3 amino acids: CASSPIFTGTVNYGYTF. The CDR3 bases are TGCGCCAGCAGCCCAATATTCACCGGGACAGTTAACTATGGCTACACCTTC. The chain uses TRBV4-1 and TRBJ1-2, with 7 bases that match TRBD1. The trim removed 4 bases at V and 1 base at J, leaving 12 bases unmatched. CDR1 is MGHRA and CDR2 is YSYEKL in the germline V gene. The CDR3 runs 17 residues.

V and J are TRBV9 and TRBJ2-7, with 8 bases fitting TRBD1. The junction had 3 bases not matched to a gene; V was cut back by 0 bases and J by 1 base. Germline CDR1 and CDR2: SGDLS and YYNGEE. The CDR3 length is 15 residues. Written as DNA, the CDR3 is TGTGCCAGCAGCGTAGGTAGGACAGGGTCCTACGAGCAGTACTTC. Its translation: CASSVGRTGSYEQYF.

Only one count was recorded for this clone. The chain recombines TRBV7-9 with TRBJ2-5, with D possibly being TRBD1 (6 bases). V was trimmed by 1 base and J by 3 bases, leaving 12 bases between them. Germline-derived CDR1 and CDR2 are SEHNR and FQNEAQ (reference sequence). The CDR3 is 15 residues long. The CDR3 loop is CASSLVDRNEETQYF. The CDR3 nucleotides are TGTGCCAGCAGCTTAGTAGACAGGAACGAAGAGACCCAGTACTTC.

The V call is TRBV19, the J call TRBJ2-1; the D gene is possibly TRBD1 (6 bases). The CDR3 covers 14 residues. Trimming left V 4 bases short and J 8 bases short, with 15 bases between. Germline V gene sequence: CDR1 LNHDA, CDR2 SQIVND (reference sequence). CDR3 sequence: CASSTLQGTDEQFF. The CDR3 DNA sequence: TGTGCCAGTAGTACCCTACAGGGTACCGATGAGCAGTTCTTC. Full variable domain (outside the CDR3, taken from reference TRBV19 and TRBJ2-1): DGGITQSPKYLFRKEGQNVTLSCEQNLNHDAMYWYRQDPGQGLRLIYYSQIVNDFQKGDIAEGYSVSREKKESFPLTVTSAQKNPTAFYLCASSTLQGTDEQFFGPGTRLTVL.

The rearrangement links TRBV19 to TRBJ2-7; unclear D gene. Germline values: CDR1 LNHDA, CDR2 SQIVND (reference sequence). V was shortened by 0 bases and J by 4 bases, with 4 bases between the two germline ends. This CDR3 region has 12 residues. CDR3 nucleotide sequence: TGTGCCAGTAGTATAGACGGGTACGAGCAGTACTTC. It is translated as CASSIDGYEQYF.

V usage is TRBV4-1 and J usage is TRBJ2-1, with D perhaps TRBD1 (6 bases). Trimming took off 4 bases at V and 3 bases at J, with 10 bases between the two ends. The length of the CDR3 is 14 residues. Germline CDR1 MGHRA, CDR2 YSYEKL. This CDR3 is CASSPGQLYNEQFF. CDR3 nucleotide sequence: TGCGCCAGCAGCCCTGGACAGCTCTACAATGAGCAGTTCTTC.

As for this clone: Additional DNA sequences in this sample encode the identical CDR3. The chain couples TRBV28 to TRBJ1-5; D is uncertain. The CDR3 has 14 amino acids. Trimming stripped 2 bases from V and 0 bases from J, with 5 bases between. Germline CDR1 and CDR2: MDHEN and SYDVKM. Written as DNA, the CDR3 is TGTGCCAGCAGTTTAACGGGTAGCAATCAGCCCCAGCATTTT. Translated: CASSLTGSNQPQHF.

The chain couples TRBV7-9 to TRBJ2-3, with TRBD2 identical over 10 bases. The V and J ends lost 4 bases and 0 bases, in that order; junction bases with no gene match: 13. Germline CDR1 SEHNR, CDR2 FQNEAQ (reference sequence). The CDR3 sequence is 19 residues long. DNA of the CDR3: TGTGCCAGCAGCTCCGGGAGGCCGGGACTAGCGCTGAGCACAGATACGCAGTATTTT. Translating gives CASSSGRPGLALSTDTQYF.

V gene TRBV4-1 combines with J gene TRBJ1-2; D call uncertain. Trimming shortened V by 0 bases and J by 4 bases, and 12 bases separated the two germline ends. The CDR3 contains 15 residues. Germline V gene lookup returns CDR1 MGHRA and CDR2 YSYEKL. The CDR3 bases are TGCGCCAGCAGCCAAGATCTTTGGCAAGGCTATGGCTACACCTTC. Protein: CASSQDLWQGYGYTF.

This chain uses TRBV5-1 with TRBJ2-7; 8 bases align to TRBD1. The V gene end was trimmed by 2 bases and the J gene end by 5 bases; junction bases not matched to a gene: 6. The CDR3 length is 14 residues. Germline assignment: CDR1 SGHRS and CDR2 YFSETQ. The CDR3 bases are TGCGCCAGCAGCTTTAACAGGGGGACGAACGAGCAGTACTTC. Protein sequence: CASSFNRGTNEQYF.

J is TRBJ1-2 and V is TRBV6-5, with TRBD1 matching over 8 bases. The trim removed 2 bases at V and 6 bases at J, leaving 11 bases unmatched. Germline CDR1 and CDR2: MNHEY and SVGAGI. This CDR3 is built from 16 residues. For the CDR3, the DNA is TGTGCCAGCAGTTACGTTCTAGGACAGGGAAGGGATGGCTACACCTTC. Translation gives CASSYVLGQGRDGYTF.

V and J are TRBV7-6 and TRBJ1-2; maybe TRBD1 (5 bases). Trimming cost V 2 bases and J 4 bases, with 11 bases left between them. This CDR3 has 14 amino acids. Germline CDR1 reads SGHVS; CDR2 reads FNYEAQ. DNA of the CDR3: TGTGCCAGCAGCTTATTTAAGGGGTTCTATGGCTACACCTTC. Translating it yields CASSLFKGFYGYTF.

The genes are TRBV13 and TRBJ2-2; the D call may be TRBD1 or TRBD2 (5 bases each). The V gene lost 6 bases and the J gene lost 3 bases, with 14 bases spanning the gap. The CDR3 runs 15 residues. In germline, CDR1 is PRHDT, CDR2 FYEKMQ (reference sequence). The CDR3 DNA reads as TGTGCCAGCAGTCCCCAGGGAGATTACACCGGGGAGCTGTTTTTT. Amino acids: CASSPQGDYTGELFF.